This entry is about one TCR beta chain. What it recognizes is unknown. The PCR had 60 Vbeta and 13 Jbeta primers. Here immunoSEQ multiplex PCR was the method, and the copy in TCRdb shows in-frame clones only, minus some. The sample lists 140,000 or so clones; around 86% were seen once. The entry originates in a study of cytomegalovirus exposure and HLA in healthy donors. The study's findings and limits: A later analysis revealed that TCR association rates differed between HLA loci, peaking at DRB1 and bottoming out at HLA-C.

The germline gives CDR1 MNHNY, CDR2 SVGAGI (reference sequence). Trimming took 6 bases from V and 1 from J, leaving 12 bases between them. The CDR3 extends over 14 amino acids. The TCR sequence derives from a female donor in good health and CMV-seronegative. The V and J genes are TRBV6-6 and TRBJ2-5; possible D gene TRBD1, 6 bases. The sequenced material came from PBMCs. The CDR3 DNA sequence: TGTGCCAGCAGCAGGGCAGGGGCCCAAGAGACCCAGTACTTC. It encodes CASSRAGAQETQYF.